This TCR beta chain was documented in a study of shared clonotypes between healthy human individuals (dated by TCRdb to between 2020 and 2021). Background on the whole study: A couple of women and three men aged 18 to 49 years were included in the cohort. For each donor, CD4 naive and CD4 memory were each run on three plates, CD8 naive on two plates, and CD8 memory on one plate. To estimate repertoire size and how much clonotype sharing occurs between individuals, the study deeply sequenced the blood TCR repertoires of a handful of healthy adults. To increase sequencing depth and limit assay-specific biases, different laboratories used diverse techniques to prepare libraries and sequence TCR repertoires. Leukapheresis yielded between about 0.8 and 8.9 billion PBMCs per donor. What the study reported, not specific to this receptor: Higher generation probabilities were observed for clonotypes shared by all four sorted-subset donors than for non-shared clonotypes. Because the study included a small number of donors, the genetic and exposure-history diversity represented was limited. Sharing across several donors was observed for 4.5% to 6.5% of naive CD4, about 4% of naive CD8, 2.3% of memory CD4, and around 0.44% of memory CD8 clonotypes. Sampling was limited to blood, and TCR repertoires in tissue likely differ from TCR repertoires in blood. Incomplete sequencing was indicated by rarefaction of sorted-subset datasets, despite the large sequencing depth. Pairwise subsampling led to the expectation that sequencing depth would affect the degree of clonotype sharing among donors. Estimated clonotype richness was generally larger for naive than for memory subsets.

Regarding this clone: Its antigen has not been determined. The record has no base qualities; no much larger clone is one base away.

Using the deep immunoSEQ assay, multiplex PCR amplified TCR CDR3 regions from genomic DNA. For each cell subset, the extracted genomic DNA was distributed evenly across all wells of several immunoSEQ 96-well plates, and each plate served as one replicate. Each replicate PCR for sorted subsets received 200 ng genomic DNA, equal to around 32,000 T cell genomes. Purified libraries were measured with a Qubit 3.0 fluorometer, size-checked on a Bioanalyzer 2100, and measured again with the KAPA Library Quantification kit. Every immunoSEQ 96-well plate was sequenced on a dedicated single-read 150-cycle Illumina NextSeq 550 flow cell. The study's own analysis went as follows. The immunoSEQ output contained only junctional sequences without quality scores, so filtering could not match that applied to full-length reads. To assign V/J genes and CDR3, sequences were annotated against IMGT germline references using PyIR, a Python wrapper for IgBLAST v1.9. Reads with weak V/J assignments (E-value above 1e-6), missing CDR3, stop codons, out-of-frame junctions, or ambiguous translated residues were removed. V3J clonotypes were defined by identical inferred V gene, J gene, and CDR3 amino acid sequence. To compute the percentage overlap between repertoires, the number of shared unique clonotypes was divided by the size of the smaller repertoire. Three approaches were used to assess repertoire richness: RTK rarefaction, the Chao1 estimator, and Recon v2.1 estimates of unobserved clonotypes. For all TCRbeta clonotypes obtained by the gDNA method from a few donors, generation probabilities were computed with OLGA. Drawn from immuneACCESS, this table holds only the in-frame rearrangements with V and J called that TCRdb kept. Clones are partly lost; checked studies trace under half to an unresolved V gene and leave the rest unexplained. The V and J calls and clone size were taken over from that table, and D and trimming were inferred from the DNA. For this sample there are some 2,000,000 clones; 95% appear just once. The ten largest account for 0.1% to 0.15% of the sample.

The donors were healthy, HIV-negative adults with no recently reported acute infections or vaccinations. Only Caucasian adults living in Nashville, Tennessee, USA were represented among the donors. CD4+ T cells were enriched through magnetic negative selection, after which naive cells were positively selected on CD45RA and the remaining negative fraction served as the memory subset. Blood was obtained by leukapheresis, after which PBMCs were separated by Ficoll-Histopaque density gradient centrifugation and cryopreserved in liquid nitrogen vapor phase. Analytical flow cytometry was used to check the purity and quantity of each magnetically sorted T cell population. Each sorted fraction had its genomic DNA isolated and then quantified by UV absorbance on a Nanodrop 2000c. This clonotype originated in a man between 18 and 35 years old in good health. The sequenced material came from naive CD4+ T cells sorted from blood. The cell subset or site label corresponds to: CD45RA+ positively selected.

CDR3 protein: CASSTALLRTDTQYF. The DNA reads as follows: TGCGCCAGCAGTACTGCCCTACTTCGCACAGATACGCAGTATTTT. The rearrangement joined TRBV5-1 to TRBJ2-3; the D gene cannot be resolved reliably. Between the V and J ends, shortened by 5 bases and 1 base respectively, the junction contains 14 bases. The CDR3 holds 15 amino acids from the cysteine to the phenylalanine. Of all the DNA, just the CDR3 is kept, 45 bases in frame from base 1. The germline V gene supplies CDR1 SGHRS and CDR2 YFSETQ.